A single sample is the source of the 14 T cell receptor beta chains below, sequenced in a study of tumor and adjacent non-tumor tissue in lung cancer (dated by TCRdb to 2016 to 2019). The library relied on multiplex PCR. For sequencing, an Illumina HiSeq 2500 was employed. TCRbeta libraries were constructed through three rounds of nested PCR with primers (Table S4) according to protocols adapted from ARM-PCR. Starting from the raw public reads, TCRdb applied fastp trimming at Q25, assembled clones with MiXCR and retained in-frame beta chains. Rows are combined by CDR3 protein, so each entry shows the most common genes and DNA. Counted in this sample were around 70,000 distinct CDR3 sequences; roughly 73% of them appeared once. 25% to 30% of the sample is held by the ten biggest clonotypes. RNA was extracted from bulk unsorted tissue and checked for quality with a NanoDrop ND-1000 and an Agilent 2100.

Sequencing used lung tumor tissue. Source of these receptors: a man between 60 and 75 years old with non-small cell lung cancer.

As regards this clonotype: The conserved phenylalanine or tryptophan is not found at the CDR3 terminus, so this likely reflects a read error. The CDR3 DNA reads as TGTGCCAGCAGCTATACGAGTGGCATCGGAGAGCTGTTTCTT. This gives the protein CASSYTSGIGELFL. The chain links TRBV11-1 to TRBJ2-2; D ambiguous. The CDR3 is 14 amino acids. Germline V CDR1 and CDR2: SGHAT, FQDESV (reference sequence). With 4 bases removed from V and 11 bases from J, the gap between germline ends came to 17 bases.

The gene calls are TRBV20-1 and TRBJ2-3; D possibly corresponds to TRBD1 (6 bases). V lost 8 bases and J lost 2, with 20 bases in between. This CDR3 comprises 15 residues. The germline V gene encodes CDR1 DFQATT and CDR2 SNEGSKA (reference sequence). In nucleotides, the CDR3 is TGCAGTCATGGGGACAATGTCGGGGTCACAGATACGCAGTATTTT. As protein: CSHGDNVGVTDTQYF.

The chain has TRBV12-3 or TRBV12-4 and TRBJ1-2; D may be TRBD1 (6 bases). V was shortened by 11 bases and J by 0 bases, with 19 bases between the two germline ends. CDR3 length equals 15 residues. CDR3 sequence (DNA): TGTGCCTTCGATACGGGGGCCATTACTAACTATGGCTACACCTTC. It encodes CAFDTGAITNYGYTF.

Comments on this clonotype: A much larger clone sits a single nucleotide away, making a read error possible. The chain combines TRBV6-1 with TRBJ2-1; D tentatively fits TRBD1 or TRBD2 (5 bases each). This CDR3 is built from 13 residues. Germline assignment: CDR1 MNHNS and CDR2 SASEGT. For the CDR3, the DNA is TGTGTCACGTCGGGACGGTCCTACAATGAGCAGTTCTTC. Translation: CVTSGRSYNEQFF.

V usage is TRBV5-1 and J usage is TRBJ2-7; possibly TRBD2 for D (6 bases). The CDR3 has 15 residues. Trimming removed 2 bases from V and 5 bases from J, with 17 bases in between. CDR1 and CDR2 from the germline V gene are SGHRS and YFSETQ. CDR3 DNA: TGCGCCAGCAGCTTAGGACAAGGGACTTCGAACGAGCAGTACTTC. This gives the protein CASSLGQGTSNEQYF.

The V and J genes are TRBV12-3 or TRBV12-4 and TRBJ2-1; 7 nucleotides line up with TRBD2. The CDR3 sequence is 15 residues long. Trimming took 7 bases from V and 5 from J; bases not matched to a gene: 11. The CDR3 DNA sequence: TGTGCCAGCACTATCCCTCAGCGGGATCACAATGAGCAGTTCTTC. Translating it yields CASTIPQRDHNEQFF.

The chain joins TRBV2 to TRBJ1-1; TRBD1 matches at 7 bases. The V gene's germline CDR1 is SNHLY and CDR2 FYNNEI. CDR3 length: 15 residues. J lost 1 base, V lost 9 bases, and 11 bases had no gene match. The CDR3 nucleotides are TGTGCCAGGAGTTGGACAGGTCTTGGGAACACTGAAGCTTTCTTT. Translating it yields CARSWTGLGNTEAFF.

This clonotype was recorded at least ten times. V is TRBV6-6 and J is TRBJ2-1, with D tentatively TRBD2 (5 bases). This CDR3 spans 13 amino acids. Trimming removed 5 bases from V and 5 bases from J, with 10 bases in between. Germline CDR1 and CDR2: MNHNY and SVGAGI (reference sequence). CDR3 loop: CASSQDFDNEQFF. The DNA of the CDR3 is TGTGCCAGCAGTCAGGACTTCGACAATGAGCAGTTCTTC.

The rearrangement uses TRBV20-1 and TRBJ2-1; no clear D gene. Looked up from germline, CDR1 is DFQATT and CDR2 is SNEGSKA (reference sequence). There are 15 residues in the CDR3. The DNA of the CDR3 is TGCAATGCCCACCAGACTCACAGCTCCTACAATGAGCAGTTCTTC. This sequence encodes CNAHQTHSSYNEQFF.

A remark on this clonotype: The junction departs from germline at one end; a sequencing error may be responsible. The genes are TRBV6-5 and TRBJ2-6; a possible D gene is TRBD1 (5 bases). Germline assignment: CDR1 MNHEY and CDR2 SVGAGI. The CDR3 length is 19 residues. This CDR3 reads CASSRRDSGLLSGANVLTF. As DNA, the CDR3 is TGTGCCAGCAGTCGGCGAGATTCCGGTCTTCTTTCTGGGGCAAACGTCCTGACTTTC.

This clonotype occurred many times. The chain links TRBV20-1 to TRBJ1-5; D call uncertain. This CDR3 has 13 residues. The germline gives CDR1 DFQATT, CDR2 SNEGSKA (reference sequence). The V end was cut by 3 bases, the J end by 5 bases, with 11 bases between. The CDR3, as DNA: TGCAGTGCTAGTAGGCAGGATGATCAGCCCCAGCATTTT. This gives the protein CSASRQDDQPQHF.

The chain uses TRBV20-1 and TRBJ2-3, with D uncertain. This CDR3 has 12 amino acids. Germline V gene lookup returns CDR1 DFQATT and CDR2 SNEGSKA (reference sequence). This chain's CDR3 is CTATLVSDTQYF. CDR3 DNA: TGCACTGCCACGCTAGTCTCAGATACGCAGTATTTT.

In the case of this clonotype: A much larger clonotype is one base distant, so this may be a read error. This chain connects TRBV24-1 to TRBJ2-1; 8 bases align to TRBD2. This CDR3 contains 15 residues. Germline CDR1 and CDR2: KGHDR and SFDVKD. CDR3 DNA sequence: TGTGCCACCTGTGAAATTAGCGGGAAATACAATGAGCAGTTCTTC. It codes for CATCEISGKYNEQFF.

As for this clonotype: This could be a read error, since a much larger clone is one nucleotide away. The J gene is TRBJ1-1, the V gene TRBV7-9; D might be TRBD1 (5 bases). The V end lost 4 bases, the J end lost 5 bases, and 8 bases lay between the germline ends. Germline CDR1 and CDR2: SEHNR and FQNEAQ (reference sequence). The CDR3 covers 12 residues. CDR3 sequence reads: CASSSRDTEAFF. For the CDR3, the DNA is TGTGCCAGCAGCTCCAGGGATACTGAAGCTTTCTTT.